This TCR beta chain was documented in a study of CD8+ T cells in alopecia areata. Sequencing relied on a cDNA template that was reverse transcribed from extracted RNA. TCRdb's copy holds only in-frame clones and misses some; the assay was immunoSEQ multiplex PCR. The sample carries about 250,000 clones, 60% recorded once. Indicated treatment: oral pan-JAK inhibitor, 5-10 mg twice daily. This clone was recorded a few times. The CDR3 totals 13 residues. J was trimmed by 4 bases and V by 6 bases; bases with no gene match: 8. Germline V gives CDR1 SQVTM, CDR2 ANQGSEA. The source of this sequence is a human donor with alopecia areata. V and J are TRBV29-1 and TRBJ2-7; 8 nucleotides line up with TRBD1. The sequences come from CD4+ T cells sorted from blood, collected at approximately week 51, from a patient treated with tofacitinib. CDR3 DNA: TGCAGCGTGGGCCAGGGGGCACAGTACGAGCAGTACTTC. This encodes CSVGQGAQYEQYF.